This T cell receptor beta chain was recovered during a study of post-analysis software for immune sequencing data. The study, taken as a whole, reports: For normalized Chao1 diversity, multiple sclerosis patients scored significantly lower than controls did.

The library was made from cDNA and included unique molecular identifiers. MiXCR, applied by TCRdb to the PCR reads, yields one record per CDR3 protein. The table shows a few hundred thousand distinct CDR3 sequences, with roughly 36% occurring only once. This clonotype has only a few counts. Its antigen is not identified. The sample consisted of blood. The receptor was derived from a girl under 18 with multiple sclerosis.

CDR3 sequence: CASSLALDRVTDTQYF. CDR3 bases: TGTGCCAGCAGCTTAGCTTTGGACAGGGTCACAGATACGCAGTATTTT. The chain employs TRBV7-2 and TRBJ2-3, with 8 bases matching TRBD1. The V gene end was trimmed by 0 bases and the J gene end by 2 bases; junction bases not matched to a gene: 4. Germline CDR1 is SGHTA and CDR2 is FQGNSA. The CDR3 consists of 16 residues.